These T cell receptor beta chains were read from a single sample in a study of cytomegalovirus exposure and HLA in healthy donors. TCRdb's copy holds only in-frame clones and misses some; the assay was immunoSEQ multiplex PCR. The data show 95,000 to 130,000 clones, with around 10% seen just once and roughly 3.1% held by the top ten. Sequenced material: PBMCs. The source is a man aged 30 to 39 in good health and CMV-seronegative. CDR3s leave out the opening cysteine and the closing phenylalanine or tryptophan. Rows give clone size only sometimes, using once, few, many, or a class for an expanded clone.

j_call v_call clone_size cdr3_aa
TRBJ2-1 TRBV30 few AWSVRLAGGLEQF
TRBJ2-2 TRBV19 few ASSINGHSTGELF
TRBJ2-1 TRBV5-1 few ASSTGLAGGLGGYNEQF
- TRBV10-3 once AISGQGYEQY
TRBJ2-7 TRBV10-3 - AISVSGGGEQY
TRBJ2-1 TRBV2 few ASRHTTTYNEQF
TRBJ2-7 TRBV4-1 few ASSQPLAGVYEQY
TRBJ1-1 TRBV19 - ASSTRGPQRNTEAF
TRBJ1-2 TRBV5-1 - ASSLGMTGNYGYT
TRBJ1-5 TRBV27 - ASREGAVSNQPQH
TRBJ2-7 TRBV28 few ASSLPGGVGEQY
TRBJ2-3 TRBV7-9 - ASSLVAGADTQY
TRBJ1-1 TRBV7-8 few ASSPRNTEAF
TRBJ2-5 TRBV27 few ASSLLGGETQY
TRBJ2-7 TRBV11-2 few ASSLEASYEQY
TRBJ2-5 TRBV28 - ASSLNRDNQETQY
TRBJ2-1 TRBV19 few ASTGTSDILYNEQF
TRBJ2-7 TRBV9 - ASSARSRGYEQY
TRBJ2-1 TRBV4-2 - ASSQAEWDEQF
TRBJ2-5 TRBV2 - ASTGTSARETQY
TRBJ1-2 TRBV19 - ASSMDRGDGYT
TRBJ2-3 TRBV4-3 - ASSQESSGMRDTQY
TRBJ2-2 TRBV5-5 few ASSGTSGRSTGELF
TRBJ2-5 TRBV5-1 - ASSTGLAGGHQETQY
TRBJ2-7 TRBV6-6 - ASSDRGKDEQY
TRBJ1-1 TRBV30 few AWRKQGNTEAF